This is a list of T cell receptor beta chains from one sample in a study of blood T cell repertoires in COVID-19. TCRdb's copy holds only in-frame clones and misses some; the assay was immunoSEQ multiplex PCR. The table shows more than 95,000 clones, with around 90% occurring only once. The sequenced sample consisted of peripheral blood. These receptors originate from a human donor in a cohort sampled during active COVID-19. CDR3s include the opening cysteine and the closing phenylalanine or tryptophan. The order of the fields is V gene, J gene, D gene, CDR3 protein. The D gene is left open where the match is weak.

V: TRBV9; J: TRBJ1-2; D: NA; CDR3: CASSPGTLGTVFYGYTF
V: TRBV6-5; J: TRBJ2-7; D: TRBD2; CDR3: CASSLAGLFYEQYF
V: TRBV28; J: TRBJ1-5; D: TRBD1; CDR3: CASSPGQGMHQPQHF
V: TRBV7-9; J: TRBJ1-5; D: NA; CDR3: CASSLGQDNQPQHF
V: TRBV28; J: TRBJ1-2; D: TRBD1; CDR3: CASSTRQGRTYGYTF
V: TRBV7-9; J: TRBJ2-5; D: NA; CDR3: CASSLTSAGQETQYF
V: TRBV13; J: TRBJ1-1; D: NA; CDR3: CASNPREQAEAFF
V: TRBV7-7; J: TRBJ2-7; D: NA; CDR3: CASSPIGDYEQYF
V: TRBV2; J: TRBJ1-5; D: TRBD1; CDR3: CASMGQGADQPQHF
V: TRBV4-1; J: TRBJ2-1; D: TRBD2; CDR3: CASSHGGSGGVEQFF
V: TRBV11-2; J: TRBJ2-1; D: NA; CDR3: CASSGGFYNEQFF
V: TRBV6-4; J: TRBJ2-7; D: NA; CDR3: CASNFNNHPSLYEQYF
V: TRBV20-1; J: TRBJ2-2; D: TRBD1; CDR3: CSASSPGQPNTGELFF
V: TRBV30; J: TRBJ2-5; D: TRBD1; CDR3: CALSPRGQWETQYF
V: TRBV3-1/TRBV3-2; J: TRBJ2-3; D: NA; CDR3: CASSQVASSGLYSTDTQYF
V: TRBV5-1; J: TRBJ2-4; D: NA; CDR3: CASSLGLGRDIQYF
V: TRBV7-2; J: TRBJ1-3; D: NA; CDR3: CASSFDRSSGNTIYF
V: TRBV27; J: TRBJ2-1; D: NA; CDR3: CASSLQPNTGNEQFF
V: TRBV18; J: TRBJ2-2; D: NA; CDR3: CASSPLRERSGELFF
V: TRBV7-2; J: TRBJ1-1; D: NA; CDR3: CASSLLASQAEAFF
V: TRBV20-1; J: TRBJ2-5; D: NA; CDR3: CSASGEQTQYF
V: TRBV9; J: TRBJ2-1; D: NA; CDR3: CASSPRGSGNYNEQFF
V: TRBV27; J: TRBJ2-5; D: NA; CDR3: CASSLSITTQETQYF
V: TRBV6-2/TRBV6-3; J: TRBJ2-1; D: NA; CDR3: CASSRGGLGPYNEQFF
V: TRBV4-2; J: TRBJ1-4; D: TRBD1; CDR3: CASSPGGGGKLFF
V: TRBV28; J: TRBJ1-2; D: NA; CDR3: CASGPPRSYGYTF
V: TRBV4-2; J: TRBJ1-5; D: NA; CDR3: CASSQPGDRQPQHF
V: TRBV5-1; J: TRBJ1-2; D: NA; CDR3: CASSPGRISDYGYTF
V: TRBV4-1; J: TRBJ2-7; D: TRBD2; CDR3: CASSHTSGGVKTYEQYF
V: TRBV11-2; J: TRBJ1-6; D: TRBD1; CDR3: CASRTQGAANNSPLHF
V: TRBV7-9; J: TRBJ2-7; D: TRBD2; CDR3: CASSLDASGRGSYEQYF
V: TRBV5-1; J: TRBJ2-3; D: NA; CDR3: CASSLPGLRDTQYF
V: TRBV27; J: TRBJ2-7; D: TRBD2; CDR3: CASSLRGGRENEQYF
V: TRBV24-1; J: TRBJ2-2; D: TRBD2; CDR3: CATSDWGSGTGELFF
V: TRBV4-3; J: TRBJ2-7; D: NA; CDR3: CASSLTENYEQYF
V: TRBV9; J: TRBJ1-4; D: NA; CDR3: CASSVKTGLNEKLFF
V: TRBV14; J: TRBJ2-5; D: TRBD1; CDR3: CASSRDSLQETQYF
V: TRBV7-2; J: TRBJ2-7; D: NA; CDR3: CASRGPNNSYEQYF
V: TRBV5-1; J: TRBJ2-7; D: TRBD1; CDR3: CASSPGQGLYEQYF
V: TRBV12-3/TRBV12-4; J: TRBJ2-1; D: NA; CDR3: CASTSSYNEQFF
V: TRBV12-3/TRBV12-4; J: TRBJ1-1; D: NA; CDR3: CASSPQMNTEAFF
V: TRBV9; J: TRBJ2-1; D: NA; CDR3: CASSVGDNEQFF